This T cell receptor (beta chain) was sequenced in a study of blood T cell repertoires in COVID-19. Looking at the study overall: Sites across the United States, Italy and Spain contributed samples from acute and convalescent COVID-19. From T cells, B-cell-depleted T cells, or PBMCs came the material, which was cDNA or gDNA.

In the original analysis: Reference gene primer amplification gave nucleated cell count estimates. TCRdb's copy holds only in-frame clones and misses some; the assay was immunoSEQ multiplex PCR. That table is the source of V, J and clone size, and D and trimming were worked out from the DNA. The sample contains roughly 460,000 clones, 80% to 90% of which appear only once. Germline V CDR1 and CDR2: MNHEY, SVGAGI. The length of the CDR3 is 15 residues. Trimming stripped 6 bases from V and 4 bases from J, with 15 bases between. Seattle patient enrollment occurred during active infection, with longitudinal follow-up thereafter.

The chain uses TRBV6-5 and TRBJ2-2, with D possibly being TRBD2 (5 bases). Sequencing input: peripheral blood. This TCR derives from a man aged 18 to 30 with COVID-19, enrolled during active disease. CDR3: CASRQGPSRTGELFF. CDR3 nucleotide sequence: TGTGCCAGCAGGCAAGGCCCTAGCCGCACCGGGGAGCTGTTTTTT.